The 26 T cell receptor beta chains below all came from one sample that was sequenced in a study of blood T cell repertoires in COVID-19. Sequenced by immunoSEQ multiplex PCR; TCRdb stores in-frame clones only, minus some. This sample carries around 250,000 clones, around 83% of them seen once, and the ten largest clones take around 3.5%. Specimen: peripheral blood. The receptors were gathered from a woman younger than 35 with acute or convalescent COVID-19.

V gene TRBV7-2 combines with J gene TRBJ1-2, with 9 bases that match TRBD1. This CDR3 is 16 amino acids long. J lost 1 base, V lost 0 bases, and 3 bases had no gene match. The V gene's germline CDR1 is SGHTA and CDR2 FQGNSA. CDR3 loop: CASSLATGGINYGYTF. The CDR3, as DNA: TGTGCCAGCAGCTTAGCTACAGGGGGCATTAACTATGGCTACACCTTC. Looking up the rest from reference TRBV7-2 and TRBJ1-2 gives the full variable domain: GAGVSQSPSNKVTEKGKDVELRCDPISGHTALYWYRQSLGQGLEFLIYFQGNSAPDKSGLPSDRFSAERTGGSVSTLTIQRTQQEDSAVYLCASSLATGGINYGYTFGSGTRLTVV.

V gene TRBV28 combines with J gene TRBJ2-7; weak D call: TRBD2 (5 bases). The CDR3 consists of 17 residues. Germline CDR1 MDHEN, CDR2 SYDVKM. V gave up 6 bases and J gave up 0 bases, with 21 bases separating them. Here the CDR3 reads CASRIGGGFKNSYEQYF. In nucleotides, the CDR3 is TGTGCCAGCAGAATAGGAGGCGGGTTCAAAAACTCCTACGAGCAGTACTTC.

This clone was seen only a few times. CDR3 residues: CASSPTAHYEQYF. As DNA, the CDR3 is TGTGCCAGCAGTCCTACAGCCCATTACGAGCAGTACTTC. The rearrangement links TRBV27 to TRBJ2-7; D gene ambiguous. With 5 bases removed from V and 4 bases from J, the gap between germline ends came to 12 bases. The V gene's germline CDR1 is MNHEY and CDR2 SMNVEV (reference sequence). This CDR3 contains 13 residues.

The chain has TRBV4-3 and TRBJ2-2, with 9 bases aligning to TRBD1. The trim removed 4 bases at V and 5 bases at J, leaving 8 bases unmatched. The CDR3 has 16 residues. Germline-derived CDR1 and CDR2 are LGHNA and YSLEER. This CDR3 is CASSLPPGQGTGELFF. The CDR3, as DNA: TGCGCCAGCAGCCTCCCCCCGGGACAGGGTACCGGGGAGCTGTTTTTT.

For this clone: Other DNA sequences in the sample encode the same CDR3. The rearrangement links TRBV6-2 or TRBV6-3 to TRBJ1-3; D is ambiguous. The CDR3 consists of 14 residues. Trimming took off 2 bases at V and 4 bases at J, with 9 bases between the two ends. Looked up from germline, CDR1 is MNHEY and CDR2 is SVGEGT. The CDR3 loop is CASSYRGFGNTIYF. Written as DNA, the CDR3 is TGTGCCAGCAGTTACAGAGGGTTCGGAAACACCATATATTTT.

The chain links TRBV6-1 to TRBJ1-4; TRBD1 might be the D (6 bases). V was trimmed by 0 bases and J by 5 bases, leaving 13 bases between them. Germline V gives CDR1 MNHNS, CDR2 SASEGT. The CDR3 runs 16 residues. The CDR3 DNA is TGTGCCAGCAGTGAAGCGCAGGGCAGGGGCAATGAAAAACTGTTTTTT. Translating it yields CASSEAQGRGNEKLFF.

This chain links TRBV9 with TRBJ1-1; D is undetermined. CDR1 is SGDLS, CDR2 YYNGEE, per germline. Trimming removed 3 bases from V and 1 base from J, with 13 bases in between. The CDR3 has 15 amino acids. The DNA of the CDR3 is TGTGCCAGCAGCGCCCACGACGACAAGAACACTGAAGCTTTCTTT. It translates to CASSAHDDKNTEAFF. The full variable domain, in which reference TRBV9 and TRBJ1-1 provide the parts outside the CDR3, is DSGVTQTPKHLITATGQRVTLRCSPRSGDLSVYWYQQSLDQGLQFLIQYYNGEERAKGNILERFSAQQFPDLHSELNLSSLELGDSALYFCASSAHDDKNTEAFFGQGTRLTVV.

The J gene is TRBJ2-5, the V gene TRBV11-2, with TRBD2 matching 7 bases. Germline lookup yields CDR1 SGHAT and CDR2 FQNNGV. J was trimmed by 5 bases and V by 4 bases; bases with no gene match: 10. The CDR3 is 15 residues long. This CDR3 is CASSSLAEALETQYF. The CDR3 DNA reads as TGTGCCAGCAGCTCCCTAGCGGAGGCTCTGGAGACCCAGTACTTC.

This chain connects TRBV27 to TRBJ1-4, with D tentatively TRBD1 (5 bases). Trimming stripped 6 bases from V and 5 bases from J, with 16 bases between. Germline CDR1 reads MNHEY; CDR2 reads SMNVEV (reference sequence). The CDR3 covers 15 residues. The CDR3 DNA follows: TGTGCCAGCAGGCCCCTGACAGTTAAAAATGAAAAACTGTTTTTT. Protein sequence: CASRPLTVKNEKLFF.

The gene calls are TRBV19 and TRBJ1-5, with 8 bases fitting TRBD1. With V trimmed by 5 bases and J by 6 bases, 9 bases remained unmatched. The CDR3 totals 15 residues. The germline V gene has CDR1 LNHDA and CDR2 SQIVND (reference sequence). This chain's CDR3 is CASSRLGQDAQPQHF. DNA of the CDR3: TGTGCCAGTAGTCGCCTGGGACAGGACGCTCAGCCCCAGCATTTT. Full variable domain (remainder filled in from reference TRBV19 and TRBJ1-5): DGGITQSPKYLFRKEGQNVTLSCEQNLNHDAMYWYRQDPGQGLRLIYYSQIVNDFQKGDIAEGYSVSREKKESFPLTVTSAQKNPTAFYLCASSRLGQDAQPQHFGDGTRLSIL.

The table lists this clone with a few counts. The chain links TRBV24-1 to TRBJ1-6; 8 nucleotides match TRBD1. The V segment lost 5 bases and the J segment 8 bases; nucleotides outside the gene matches: 16. Germline assignment: CDR1 KGHDR and CDR2 SFDVKD. This CDR3 is built from 18 residues. The DNA of the CDR3 is TGTGCCACCAGTGCCCCGGAGAGGGGTCAGGGGGCCGATTCACCCCTCCACTTT. Translation gives CATSAPERGQGADSPLHF.

J is TRBJ2-3 and V is TRBV6-4; D gene uncertain. Between the trimmed V and J ends, which lost 6 bases and 0 bases, there was a span of 7 bases. The length of the CDR3 is 13 residues. Germline CDR1 is MRHNA and CDR2 is SNTAGT. CDR3 nucleotide sequence: TGTGCCAGCAGCGCTAAGAGCACAGATACGCAGTATTTT. Protein product: CASSAKSTDTQYF.

The chain has TRBV5-1 and TRBJ2-1, with 11 bases aligning to TRBD2. The CDR3 is made up of 15 amino acids. V trimming: 0 bases; J trimming: 5 bases; junction bases outside the gene matches: 1. Germline V gene data show CDR1 as SGHRS and CDR2 as YFSETQ. This CDR3 reads CASSLALAGDNEQFF. In nucleotides, the CDR3 is TGCGCCAGCAGCTTGGCACTAGCGGGAGACAATGAGCAGTTCTTC.

This clone was found a few times. The rearrangement uses TRBV4-1 and TRBJ2-6; 8 bases are shared with TRBD1. The junction had 4 bases not matched to a gene; V was cut back by 0 bases and J by 0 bases. The germline CDR1 and CDR2 sequences are MGHRA and YSYEKL. This CDR3 region has 18 residues. In DNA, the CDR3 is TGCGCCAGCAGCCAAGAGACAGGGGCCGCCTCTGGGGCCAACGTCCTGACTTTC. It is translated as CASSQETGAASGANVLTF.

Turning to this clone: This sample includes further DNA sequences coding for the same CDR3. This chain uses TRBV11-2 with TRBJ2-5, with D possibly being TRBD2 (6 bases). The CDR3 runs to 15 residues. V lost 1 base and J 1 base, leaving 10 bases between the germline ends. The V gene's germline CDR1 is SGHAT and CDR2 FQNNGV. Here the CDR3 reads CASSLVFSGQETQYF. CDR3 coding DNA: TGTGCCAGCAGCTTAGTGTTTAGCGGCCAAGAGACCCAGTACTTC.

This chain joins TRBV7-6 and TRBJ2-1, with a tentative D call TRBD2 (5 bases). Trimming stripped 1 base from V and 4 bases from J, with 17 bases between. The CDR3 length is 17 residues. Germline V gene data show CDR1 as SGHVS and CDR2 as FNYEAQ. Here the CDR3 DNA reads TGTGCCAGCAGCTTAGTTGCGGGCCTGGCGGTTTACAATGAGCAGTTCTTC. It specifies CASSLVAGLAVYNEQFF.

V usage is TRBV7-2 and J usage is TRBJ2-7; 12 nucleotides line up with TRBD1. The J segment lost 6 bases and the V segment lost 5 bases, leaving 8 bases of the junction unmatched. The CDR3 totals 15 residues. CDR1 SGHTA and CDR2 FQGNSA come from the germline V gene. The CDR3 nucleotides read TGTGCCAGCAGCCACCGGGACAGGGGGCACTCCGAGCAGTACTTC. The encoded protein is CASSHRDRGHSEQYF.

The chain combines TRBV7-9 with TRBJ2-7, with 7 bases that match TRBD1. The CDR3 extends over 15 amino acids. V dropped 6 bases and J dropped 0; count of bases not matched to a gene: 8. Germline CDR1 SEHNR, CDR2 FQNEAQ (reference sequence). In nucleotides, the CDR3 is TGTGCCAGCAGTAAAGGACAGGCCCGCTCCTACGAGCAGTACTTC. Protein sequence: CASSKGQARSYEQYF.

The rearrangement links TRBV4-3 to TRBJ2-7, with TRBD2 identical over 15 bases. V gave up 2 bases and J gave up 5 bases; unmatched junction bases: 13. Germline CDR1 and CDR2: LGHNA and YSLEER. The CDR3 length is 19 residues. CDR3 DNA sequence: TGCGCCAGCAGCCAACTACGGACTAGCGGGAGGGCCTCAGTGGACGAGCAGTACTTC. As protein: CASSQLRTSGRASVDEQYF.

V usage is TRBV5-6 and J usage is TRBJ1-5; possible D gene TRBD1, 5 bases. The length of the CDR3 is 17 residues. V dropped 4 bases and J dropped 4 bases, with 21 bases sitting between them. Germline V gene lookup returns CDR1 SGHDT and CDR2 YYEEEE. CDR3 sequence: CASSVYRLDGTNQPQHF. CDR3 sequence (DNA): TGTGCCAGCAGCGTGTACAGGTTGGACGGAACGAATCAGCCCCAGCATTTT.

The genes are TRBV6-2 or TRBV6-3 and TRBJ2-1, with TRBD2 matching 8 bases. The CDR3 consists of 16 residues. The V gene's germline CDR1 is MNHEY and CDR2 SVGEGT. V trimming: 5 bases; J trimming: 4 bases; junction bases outside the gene matches: 10. The CDR3 DNA sequence: TGTGCCAGCAGTGGCCCGGGACTAGGGGCTTACAATGAGCAGTTCTTC. It codes for CASSGPGLGAYNEQFF.

The chain employs TRBV19 and TRBJ1-2, with 7 bases aligning to TRBD1. V gave up 3 bases and J gave up 6 bases; unmatched junction bases: 4. The V gene's germline CDR1 is LNHDA and CDR2 SQIVND (reference sequence). CDR3 length equals 13 residues. The CDR3 nucleotides are TGTGCCAGTAGTATCTCCAGGGGGGATGGCTACACCTTC. It is translated as CASSISRGDGYTF.

This clone was counted a few times. V gene TRBV18 combines with J gene TRBJ1-5; 10 bases fit TRBD1. The CDR3 consists of 17 residues. With 2 bases clipped from V and 0 bases from J, the junction kept 4 bases outside the gene matches. Germline loops: CDR1 KGHSH, CDR2 LQKENI. The CDR3 spells CASSPRTGGNSNQPQHF. Here the CDR3 DNA reads TGTGCCAGCTCACCAAGGACAGGGGGTAATAGCAATCAGCCCCAGCATTTT.

The chain uses TRBV20-1 and TRBJ2-5; D gene uncertain. The CDR3 has 11 residues. Germline-derived CDR1 and CDR2 are DFQATT and SNEGSKA (reference sequence). With 4 bases removed from V and 5 bases from J, the gap between germline ends came to 8 bases. CDR3 amino acids: CSANSLETQYF. The CDR3 bases are TGCAGTGCTAACTCCCTCGAGACCCAGTACTTC.

V gene TRBV25-1 combines with J gene TRBJ2-1; D perhaps matches TRBD2 (5 bases). Germline V CDR1 and CDR2: MGHDK, SYGVNS. The CDR3 has 18 amino acids. V was cut by 1 base and J by 2 bases, with 18 bases left in between. The CDR3 loop reads CASSEFLDGVGTYNEQFF. DNA for the CDR3: TGTGCCAGCAGTGAATTCCTAGACGGGGTAGGGACCTACAATGAGCAGTTCTTC.

V and J are TRBV5-1 and TRBJ1-5, with 9 bases lining up with TRBD1. This CDR3 spans 17 amino acids. Germline V lookup: CDR1 SGHRS, CDR2 YFSETQ. The ends lost 4 bases at V and 4 bases at J; junction bases unmatched: 12. The CDR3 spells CASSPGTGLTQNQPQHF. In DNA, the CDR3 is TGCGCCAGCAGCCCCGGGACAGGGCTAACTCAGAATCAGCCCCAGCATTTT.